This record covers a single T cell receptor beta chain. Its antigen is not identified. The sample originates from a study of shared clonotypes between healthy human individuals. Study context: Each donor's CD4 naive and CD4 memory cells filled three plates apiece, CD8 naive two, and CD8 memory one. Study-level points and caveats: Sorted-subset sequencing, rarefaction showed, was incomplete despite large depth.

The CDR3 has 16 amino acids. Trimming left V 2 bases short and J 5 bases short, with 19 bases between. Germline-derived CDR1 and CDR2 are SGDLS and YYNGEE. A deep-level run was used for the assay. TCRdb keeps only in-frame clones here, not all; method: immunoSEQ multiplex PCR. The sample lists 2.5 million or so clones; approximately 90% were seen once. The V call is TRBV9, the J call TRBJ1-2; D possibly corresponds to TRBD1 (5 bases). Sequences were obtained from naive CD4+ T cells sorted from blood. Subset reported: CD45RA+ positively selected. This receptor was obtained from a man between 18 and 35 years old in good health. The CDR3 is CASSVMNGASFYGYTF. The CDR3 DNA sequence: TGTGCCAGCAGCGTCATGAACGGGGCCTCCTTTTATGGCTACACCTTC.